This T cell receptor beta chain was retrieved from a study of glioma-infiltrating T cells. Broader study findings: Non-neoplastic patients had below-expected tissue-blood divergence, while all gliomas exceeded expectation.

This CDR3 is built from 15 residues. V shed 0 bases, J shed 11 bases, and the junction held 11 bases outside the gene matches. Germline CDR1 LGHNA, CDR2 YSLEER. There are a few counts of this clonotype. Its target is unknown. Using RNA template, CDR3s of TCR alpha and beta were amplified with iRepertoire arm-PCR. MiXCR, applied by TCRdb to the multiplex PCR reads, yields one record per CDR3 protein. The data show about 99,000 distinct CDR3 sequences, about 30% seen once. The sequence was collected from a human donor with low-grade glioma or glioblastoma, undergoing nonglioma brain surgery, or in good health (not recorded which). The V call is TRBV4-3, the J call TRBJ1-1; 8 bases line up with TRBD1. Sequencing was performed on glioma tissue, nonneoplastic brain tissue, or PBMCs (not recorded which). The CDR3 here is CASSQDQWQGAQAFF. The CDR3 nucleotides read TGCGCCAGCAGCCAAGATCAATGGCAGGGGGCGCAGGCTTTCTTT.